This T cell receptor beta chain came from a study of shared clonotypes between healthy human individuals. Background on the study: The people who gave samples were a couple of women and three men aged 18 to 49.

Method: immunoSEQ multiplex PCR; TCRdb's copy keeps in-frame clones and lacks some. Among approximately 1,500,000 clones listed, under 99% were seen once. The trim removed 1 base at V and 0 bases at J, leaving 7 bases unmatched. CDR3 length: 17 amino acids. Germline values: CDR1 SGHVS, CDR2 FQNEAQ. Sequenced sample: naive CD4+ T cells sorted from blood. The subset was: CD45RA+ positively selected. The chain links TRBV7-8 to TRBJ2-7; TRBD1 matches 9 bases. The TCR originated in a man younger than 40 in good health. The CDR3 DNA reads TGTGCCAGCAGCTTAGTTGTGGGACAGGGAAGCTCCTACGAGCAGTACTTC. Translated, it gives CASSLVVGQGSSYEQYF.